This T cell receptor (beta chain) was captured by sequencing in a study of Ad26.COV2.S vaccination and SARS-CoV-2 variants. Findings of the study overall: Quantification of TCR breadth and depth may have yielded underestimates of total T cell responses.

Comment on this clone: Its antigen is not known.

Trimming cost V 6 bases and J 2 bases; bases outside gene matches: 12. The germline gives CDR1 KGHSH, CDR2 LQKENI. CDR3 length: 16 amino acids. Treatment described: some 20 received Ad26.COV2.S at low or high dose, single or two shots; roughly five received placebo; per-sample allocation not given. On day 63 after the first injection, vaccine and placebo recipients gave samples. Its platform was an Ad26 vector, and its expressed antigen was Wuhan-strain SARS-CoV-2 spike. Generated by immunoSEQ multiplex PCR, the TCRdb table keeps only in-frame clones and is missing some. The sample has a few hundred thousand clones, 90% seen once.

V usage is TRBV18 and J usage is TRBJ2-7; 8 bases align to TRBD1. The sample in question was peripheral blood, obtained in a trial of Ad26.COV2.S vaccine versus placebo. This sequence was found in a person aged 18-60 years who received the Ad26.COV2.S COVID-19 vaccine or a placebo. CDR3 in DNA: TGTGCCAGCTCGACCCAGACAGGGGTAGGTGCCTACGAGCAGTACTTC. It codes for CASSTQTGVGAYEQYF.